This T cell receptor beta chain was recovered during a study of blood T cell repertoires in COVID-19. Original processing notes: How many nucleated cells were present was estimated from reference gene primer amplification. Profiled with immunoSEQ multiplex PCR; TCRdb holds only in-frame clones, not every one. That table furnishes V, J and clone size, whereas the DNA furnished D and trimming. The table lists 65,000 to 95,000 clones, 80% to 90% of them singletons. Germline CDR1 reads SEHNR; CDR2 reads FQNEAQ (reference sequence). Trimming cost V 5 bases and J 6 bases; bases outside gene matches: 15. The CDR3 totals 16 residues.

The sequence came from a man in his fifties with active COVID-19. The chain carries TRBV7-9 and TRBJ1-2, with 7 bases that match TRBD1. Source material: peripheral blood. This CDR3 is CASSPISGTAHHGYTF. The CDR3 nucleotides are TGTGCCAGCAGCCCAATTTCCGGGACAGCTCACCATGGCTACACCTTC.